Only a few counts were recorded for the clone carrying this T cell receptor beta chain. Its cognate antigen is unknown. This record belongs to a study of blood T cells in healthy people across ages. Study-wide points: Per-million-T-cell TCR beta diversity fell roughly linearly with age.

Next came a second PCR, run for about 7 to 12 cycles, which used a sample-barcoded 5' primer along with a J-beta primer mix. One entry per CDR3 protein, called by TCRdb with MiXCR from the 5' RACE reads. In the table there are almost 1 million distinct CDR3 sequences, roughly 51% of which are singletons. From germline, CDR1 is SGHTA and CDR2 FQGNSA. The CDR3 contains 16 residues. V was cut by 1 base and J by 4 bases, with 15 bases left in between. The TCR sequence derives from a woman aged 55-69 years in good health. The J gene is TRBJ2-3, the V gene TRBV7-2; TRBD1 or TRBD2 may be the D gene (5 bases each). Sequencing input: blood. The CDR3 loop reads CASSLVGTQRADTQYF. The CDR3 DNA follows: TGTGCCAGCAGCTTAGTTGGGACCCAAAGGGCAGATACGCAGTATTTT.